One T cell receptor beta chain is described in this entry. The target antigen is unknown. The data were taken from a study of T cell responses to AZD1222 COVID-19 vaccine. About the study: Both about-4-week and about-12-week second-dose recipients were combined. Findings and caveats of the study: Spike-specific TCR breadth rose after two AZD1222 doses, and depth rose as well. In a largely white British group with more females than males, clonal diversity was possibly underestimated.

V lost 3 bases and J 5 bases, leaving 13 bases between the germline ends. The CDR3 extends over 14 amino acids. Per germline, CDR1 GTSNPN and CDR2 SVGIG (reference sequence). Using immunoSEQ multiplex PCR, the repertoire was profiled, and TCRdb retains in-frame clones only, with some absent. Among fewer than 120,000 clones listed, about four fifths were seen once. The gene calls are TRBV30 and TRBJ1-4; TRBD1 might be the D (5 bases). The sequence was obtained from an adult in good health. Here the sequenced sample was peripheral blood, taken on day 0 of AZD1222 vaccination. The CDR3 region is CAWSRDGGNEKLFF. CDR3 DNA sequence: TGTGCCTGGAGCCGGGACGGAGGGAATGAAAAACTGTTTTTT.